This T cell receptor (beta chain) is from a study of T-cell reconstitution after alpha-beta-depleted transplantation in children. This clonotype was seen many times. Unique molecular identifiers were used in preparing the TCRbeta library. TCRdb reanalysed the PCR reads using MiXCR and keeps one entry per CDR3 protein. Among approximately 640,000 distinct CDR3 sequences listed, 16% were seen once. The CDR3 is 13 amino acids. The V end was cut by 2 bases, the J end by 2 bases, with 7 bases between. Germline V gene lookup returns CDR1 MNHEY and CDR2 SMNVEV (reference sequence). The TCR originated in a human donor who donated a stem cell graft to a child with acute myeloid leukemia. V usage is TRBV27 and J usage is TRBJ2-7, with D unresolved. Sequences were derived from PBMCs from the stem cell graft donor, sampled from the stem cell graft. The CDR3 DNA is TGTGCCAGCAGTTTAAGTGAGACCTACGAGCAGTACTTC. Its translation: CASSLSETYEQYF.